This T cell receptor beta chain was identified during a study of PD-L1 blockade in urothelial cancer. Across the study: Most patients, about 85% of the roughly 30, were males with bladder-origin cancer. Blood analysis was done at 3 weeks (second dose) and 6 weeks after treatment began. The median T cell count in blood samples was 140,000 to 150,000.

The study, taken as a whole, reports: In blood sampled pretreatment, TCR clonality below the median predicted better survival.

TCRdb's table, derived via immunoSEQ multiplex PCR, lists solely in-frame clones and lacks some. The table has about 47,000 clones, 80% seen once. Sample time point: pretreatment peripheral blood. Per germline, CDR1 SGHNT and CDR2 YENEEA. The CDR3 loop spans 16 amino acids. Trimming took 1 base from V and 3 from J; bases not matched to a gene: 6. In the case of this clone: Antigen specificity is unknown.

The source material was PBMCs, sampled around atezolizumab (anti-PD-L1) treatment. The gene calls are TRBV11-3 and TRBJ2-7; 10 bases fit TRBD1. This TCR was recovered from a man in his 60s with urothelial cancer. The CDR3 spells CASSLGGGTGDYEQYF. The CDR3 DNA is TGTGCCAGCAGCTTAGGAGGGGGGACAGGGGACTACGAGCAGTACTTC.